This entry describes one TCR beta chain. The record originates from a study of blood T cell repertoires in COVID-19. CDR1 and CDR2 (germline): LGHNA, YNFKEQ. V shed 7 bases, J shed 1 base, and the junction held 7 bases outside the gene matches. The CDR3 contains 15 residues. Profiling relied on immunoSEQ multiplex PCR, and the TCRdb table lists in-frame clones only, not all of them. The sample lists 97,000 or so clones, approximately 84% occurring once. The sequence was collected from a man aged 65 to 79 with acute or convalescent COVID-19. The chain is built from TRBV4-2 and TRBJ1-1, with 9 positions matching TRBD1. The sample comprised peripheral blood. The CDR3 bases are TGTGCCAGCACCACTACGGGACAGGGGAACACTGAAGCTTTCTTT. Protein sequence: CASTTTGQGNTEAFF.